The 30 T cell receptor beta chains reported below all come from one sample, sequenced in a study of blood T cell repertoires in COVID-19. TCRdb keeps only in-frame clones here, not all; method: immunoSEQ multiplex PCR. Of 200,000 to 250,000 clones in the sample, 79% were seen once. Sequencing was carried out using peripheral blood. These receptors all stem from a woman aged 40 to 50 with active or convalescent COVID-19.

Comments on this clone: At one of its ends the junction is not consistent with the germline gene, which may arise from a read error. This chain joins TRBV7-7 and TRBJ2-5, with a weak D call TRBD2 (5 bases). The CDR3 runs to 16 residues. Per germline, CDR1 SSHAT and CDR2 FNYEAQ (reference sequence). CDR3 amino acids: CASSLTGFNTGETQYF. CDR3 sequence (DNA): TGTGCTAGCAGCTTAACGGGATTTAACACTGGGGAGACCCAGTACTTC.

CDR3 loop: CASSLFASTEAFF. The DNA of the CDR3 is TGTGCCAGCAGCTTATTCGCGAGCACTGAAGCTTTCTTT. The V and J genes are TRBV11-2 and TRBJ1-1; D is uncertain. V was clipped by 2 bases and J by 4 bases, with 8 bases between them. Germline CDR1 and CDR2: SGHAT and FQNNGV. The CDR3 totals 13 residues. The full variable domain, with the rest looked up from reference TRBV11-2 and TRBJ1-1, is EAGVAQSPRYKIIEKRQSVAFWCNPISGHATLYWYQQILGQGPKLLIQFQNNGVVDDSQLPKDRFSAERLKGVDSTLKIQPAKLEDSAVYLCASSLFASTEAFFGQGTRLTVV.

The chain employs TRBV5-1 and TRBJ1-4; no firm D call. This CDR3 has 11 residues. Germline-derived CDR1 and CDR2 are SGHRS and YFSETQ. V lost 4 bases and J lost 6, with 4 bases in between. CDR3 sequence reads: CASSLDEKLFF. In DNA form, the CDR3 reads TGCGCCAGCAGCCTTGATGAAAAACTGTTTTTT.

The chain has TRBV27 and TRBJ2-5, with a possible D match to TRBD1 (5 bases). Trimming left V 8 bases short and J 5 bases short, with 15 bases between. CDR1 and CDR2 (germline): MNHEY, SMNVEV (reference sequence). The CDR3 consists of 13 residues. CDR3 coding DNA: TGTGCCAGCCGACCTGCAGGGCGGGAGACCCAGTACTTC. Its translation: CASRPAGRETQYF.

This sequence joins TRBV7-2 and TRBJ2-5; 7 bases are shared with TRBD2. Germline values: CDR1 SGHTA, CDR2 FQGNSA. The trim removed 4 bases at V and 1 base at J, leaving 6 bases unmatched. This CDR3 is built from 15 residues. CDR3 DNA sequence: TGTGCCAGCAGCTCGCGGGGGACCCTCCAAGAGACCCAGTACTTC. It encodes CASSSRGTLQETQYF.

The V gene is TRBV10-1, the J gene TRBJ1-1, with 7 bases fitting TRBD1. Germline CDR1 and CDR2: WNHNN and SYGVQD (reference sequence). Trimming took 7 bases from V and 10 from J; bases not matched to a gene: 18. CDR3 length: 15 amino acids. The CDR3 sequence is CASTGQRQKFGGAFF. CDR3 DNA sequence: TGCGCCAGCACGGGACAGCGCCAAAAATTTGGCGGAGCTTTCTTT.

Note on this clone: A clone one base away is much larger, so this may be a read error. The chain couples TRBV5-1 to TRBJ1-2, with 12 nucleotides matching TRBD1. The V gene's germline CDR1 is SGHRS and CDR2 YFSETQ. This CDR3 spans 15 amino acids. V lost 4 bases to trimming and J lost 3 bases; unmatched junction nucleotides: 4. This CDR3 is CASSPGQGAHYGYTF. For the CDR3, the DNA is TGCGCCAGCAGCCCGGGACAGGGGGCCCACTATGGCTACACCTTC.

This clone was counted many times. This rearrangement joins TRBV12-3 or TRBV12-4 to TRBJ1-2; D gene uncertain. Between the trimmed V and J ends, which lost 5 bases and 2 bases, there was a span of 9 bases. The CDR3 sequence is 13 residues long. CDR3 DNA sequence: TGTGCCAGCAGTGAAACTTTAAACTATGGCTACACCTTC. Its translation is CASSETLNYGYTF.

This chain connects TRBV3-1 (or the pseudogene TRBV3-2) to TRBJ2-1, with 12 bases lining up with TRBD2. J lost 7 bases, V lost 4 bases, and 2 bases had no gene match. The CDR3 has 14 residues. CDR1 and CDR2 (germline): LGHDT, YNNKEL (reference sequence). The CDR3 protein is CASSRTSGANEQFF. The CDR3 nucleotides read TGTGCCAGCAGCCGGACTAGCGGGGCGAATGAGCAGTTCTTC.

V and J are TRBV21-1 and TRBJ1-2; the table's D call TRBD1 went unverified against the DNA. TRBV21-1 counts as a pseudogene. This CDR3 is built from 13 residues. CDR3 sequence: CARQGRDGYGYTF. The CDR3 nucleotides read TGTGCCAGGCAGGGGCGCGACGGCTATGGCTACACCTTC.

V and J are TRBV11-2 and TRBJ1-1, with TRBD1 matching 8 bases. CDR3 length: 17 residues. The trim removed 1 base at V and 6 bases at J, leaving 13 bases unmatched. Germline CDR1 and CDR2: SGHAT and FQNNGV. Here the CDR3 DNA reads TGTGCCAGCAGCTTAGGGGGGCCCTGGACAGGGAAAGCTGAAGCTTTCTTT. It translates to CASSLGGPWTGKAEAFF.

The sample holds one count of this clone. V gene TRBV5-6 combines with J gene TRBJ1-1, with TRBD1 matching 9 bases. Germline V CDR1 and CDR2: SGHDT, YYEEEE. The junction had 5 bases not matched to a gene; V was cut back by 2 bases and J by 0 bases. The CDR3 length is 16 residues. The CDR3 DNA is TGTGCCAGCAGCTTTGGGACAGGGAACCTGAACACTGAAGCTTTCTTT. Translating gives CASSFGTGNLNTEAFF.

DNA of the CDR3: TGTGCCAGCAGCCGGGGACTAGCGGTAACAGATACGCAGTATTTT. Protein sequence: CASSRGLAVTDTQYF. The J gene is TRBJ2-3, the V gene TRBV7-9; 11 bases align to TRBD2. The CDR3 is made up of 15 amino acids. Germline V CDR1 and CDR2: SEHNR, FQNEAQ (reference sequence). V was pared by 5 bases and J by 3 bases, with 4 bases of the junction left unmatched.

Here the CDR3 reads CASSVRTGGLDTEAFF. The CDR3 nucleotides are TGTGCCAGCTCAGTACGGACAGGGGGGTTAGACACTGAAGCTTTCTTT. The gene calls are TRBV18 and TRBJ1-1, with TRBD1 matching 10 bases. CDR1 is KGHSH, CDR2 LQKENI, per germline. After removal of 5 bases from V and 3 bases from J, the junction contained 9 bases not matched to a gene. The CDR3 extends over 16 amino acids.

The chain employs TRBV6-5 and TRBJ2-1; 8 positions match TRBD1. CDR1 and CDR2 from the germline V gene are MNHEY and SVGAGI. The V segment lost 8 bases and the J segment 2 bases; nucleotides outside the gene matches: 8. This CDR3 spans 15 amino acids. CDR3 bases: TGTGCCAGCCAAAGGGGGACAGGAGCCTACAATGAGCAGTTCTTC. Its translation: CASQRGTGAYNEQFF.

The CDR3 sequence: CASSLVGLAGDTQYF. CDR3 in DNA: TGTGCCAGCAGCTTAGTGGGGTTAGCGGGTGATACGCAGTATTTT. V gene TRBV7-8 combines with J gene TRBJ2-3, with 7 nucleotides matching TRBD2. The junction had 7 bases not matched to a gene; V was cut back by 1 base and J by 6 bases. This CDR3 is built from 15 residues. The V gene's germline CDR1 is SGHVS and CDR2 FQNEAQ.

This clone was picked up a small number of times. The chain combines TRBV13 with TRBJ2-7, with D possibly being TRBD1 (5 bases). V was trimmed by 1 base and J by 4 bases, leaving 14 bases between them. The germline V gene encodes CDR1 PRHDT and CDR2 FYEKMQ (reference sequence). The CDR3 consists of 15 residues. The CDR3 DNA sequence: TGTGCCAGCAGCTTAGCTGGCAGGGCAAGGTACGAGCAGTACTTC. Its protein is CASSLAGRARYEQYF.

This chain joins TRBV5-1 and TRBJ1-3; D uncertain. V was pared by 3 bases and J by 0 bases, with 10 bases between. The germline CDR1 and CDR2 sequences are SGHRS and YFSETQ. The CDR3 has 15 residues. CDR3 sequence reads: CASSSRSGSGNTIYF. The CDR3 coding sequence is TGCGCCAGCAGCTCCCGGAGTGGCTCTGGAAACACCATATATTTT.

The sample holds one count of this clone. V usage is TRBV5-1 and J usage is TRBJ2-3, with TRBD2 matching 8 bases. With V trimmed by 0 bases and J by 2 bases, 5 bases remained unmatched. Germline V lookup: CDR1 SGHRS, CDR2 YFSETQ. This CDR3 comprises 16 residues. CDR3 DNA: TGCGCCAGCAGCTTGGAAGGTAGCGGGGTCACAGATACGCAGTATTTT. Translating it yields CASSLEGSGVTDTQYF.

In this sample, this clone turned up a few times. CDR3 residues: CAWSPGVGVLFF. In nucleotides, the CDR3 is TGTGCCTGGAGTCCGGGGGTGGGGGTCCTGTTTTTT. The genes are TRBV30 and TRBJ1-4; D perhaps matches TRBD1 (5 bases). V lost 2 bases and J lost 14, with 15 bases in between. This CDR3 is 12 amino acids long. CDR1 is GTSNPN and CDR2 is SVGIG in the germline V gene (reference sequence).

The chain combines TRBV11-3 with TRBJ1-4; D is uncertain. Germline V gives CDR1 SGHNT, CDR2 YENEEA. This CDR3 contains 14 residues. V lost 5 bases and J lost 2, with 9 bases in between. CDR3 nucleotides: TGTGCCAGCAGCCTCGGAGGGACTAATGAAAAACTGTTTTTT. Its translation: CASSLGGTNEKLFF.

The chain couples TRBV9 to TRBJ2-3; a weak D match, TRBD2 (5 bases). Trimming pared 0 bases from V and 6 bases from J, leaving 17 bases between. Germline CDR1 reads SGDLS; CDR2 reads YYNGEE. This CDR3 is 16 amino acids long. CDR3 bases: TGTGCCAGCAGCGTAGGTCCGGGGATCCCTCTCGATACGCAGTATTTT. It encodes CASSVGPGIPLDTQYF.

The chain uses TRBV10-3 and TRBJ2-5, with D unresolved. Trimming pared 4 bases from V and 3 bases from J, leaving 9 bases between. The CDR3 has 13 residues. In germline, CDR1 is ENHRY, CDR2 SYGVKD. The CDR3: CAISGFEKETQYF. CDR3 DNA: TGTGCCATCAGTGGTTTCGAGAAAGAGACCCAGTACTTC.

V gene TRBV4-1 combines with J gene TRBJ2-3, with TRBD2 matching over 9 bases. After removal of 4 bases from V and 2 bases from J, the junction contained 4 bases not matched to a gene. The germline V gene has CDR1 MGHRA and CDR2 YSYEKL. This CDR3 is built from 15 residues. The CDR3: CASSPGLADTDTQYF. The CDR3 DNA follows: TGCGCCAGCAGCCCGGGACTAGCAGACACAGATACGCAGTATTTT.

The genes are TRBV5-1 and TRBJ1-1, with 8 bases identical to TRBD1. V trimming: 2 bases; J trimming: 3 bases; junction bases outside the gene matches: 12. The CDR3 runs 17 residues. In germline, CDR1 is SGHRS, CDR2 YFSETQ. The CDR3, as DNA: TGCGCCAGCAGCTTTGGGAGGACAGGGATACTGGACACTGAAGCTTTCTTT. Translation gives CASSFGRTGILDTEAFF.

The V and J genes are TRBV28 and TRBJ1-6, with a weak D call TRBD1 (6 bases). The germline V and J ends were trimmed by 11 bases and 6 bases, with 17 bases remaining between them. The germline CDR1 and CDR2 sequences are MDHEN and SYDVKM. CDR3 length: 14 amino acids. CDR3 amino acids: CASETGQFNSPLHF. The DNA for the CDR3 is TGTGCCTCTGAGACCGGACAGTTTAATTCACCCCTCCACTTT.

The V call is TRBV6-5, the J call TRBJ2-2, with 9 positions matching TRBD1. The CDR3 runs to 15 residues. Unmatched junction bases numbered 7, after V lost 8 bases and J lost 3 bases. Germline V gene data show CDR1 as MNHEY and CDR2 as SVGAGI. CDR3 DNA sequence: TGTGCCAGCCGAGTGGGACAGGGATACACCGGGGAGCTGTTTTTT. Its protein product is CASRVGQGYTGELFF.

V usage is TRBV11-2 and J usage is TRBJ1-1; TRBD1 agrees at 9 bases. V lost 1 base, J lost 13 bases, and 7 bases stayed unmatched. This CDR3 contains 13 residues. Germline V gene data show CDR1 as SGHAT and CDR2 as FQNNGV. CDR3 nucleotides: TGTGCCAGCAGCTTAGGGACAGGGGAAATGGTTTTCTTT. It is translated as CASSLGTGEMVFF.

This chain connects TRBV6-5 to TRBJ2-2, with 7 bases lining up with TRBD1. This CDR3 is 16 amino acids long. Germline lookup yields CDR1 MNHEY and CDR2 SVGAGI. Trimming cost V 0 bases and J 4 bases; bases outside gene matches: 5. CDR3 sequence (DNA): TGTGCCAGCAGTTACTCGGCAGGGGGTACCACCGGGGAGCTGTTTTTT. This gives the protein CASSYSAGGTTGELFF.

This chain connects TRBV30 to TRBJ1-4; TRBD1 agrees at 10 bases. Germline V CDR1 and CDR2: GTSNPN, SVGIG (reference sequence). J lost 5 bases, V lost 2 bases, and 2 bases had no gene match. CDR3 length: 14 residues. CDR3 coding DNA: TGTGCCTGGAGTACGACAGGGGGCAATGAAAAACTGTTTTTT. Translated, it gives CAWSTTGGNEKLFF.